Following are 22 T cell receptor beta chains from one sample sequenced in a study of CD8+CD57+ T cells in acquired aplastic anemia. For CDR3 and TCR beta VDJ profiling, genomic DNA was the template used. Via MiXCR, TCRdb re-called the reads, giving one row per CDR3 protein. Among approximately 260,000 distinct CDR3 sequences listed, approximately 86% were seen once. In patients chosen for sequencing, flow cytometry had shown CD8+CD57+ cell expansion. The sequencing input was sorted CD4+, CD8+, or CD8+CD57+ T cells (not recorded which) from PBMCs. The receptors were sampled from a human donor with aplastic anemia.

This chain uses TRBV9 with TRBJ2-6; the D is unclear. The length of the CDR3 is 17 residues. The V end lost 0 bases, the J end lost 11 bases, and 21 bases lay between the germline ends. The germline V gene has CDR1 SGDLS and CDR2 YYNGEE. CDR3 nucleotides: TGTGCCAGCAGCGTAGGGAGCGCCCCAAATCAGCCCCACGTCCTGACTTTC. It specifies CASSVGSAPNQPHVLTF.

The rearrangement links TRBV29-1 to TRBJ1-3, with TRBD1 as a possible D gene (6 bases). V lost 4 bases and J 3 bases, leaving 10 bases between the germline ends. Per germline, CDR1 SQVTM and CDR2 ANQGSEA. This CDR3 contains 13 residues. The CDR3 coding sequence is TGCAGCGTTGGGACAGCTAGTGGAAACACCATATATTTT. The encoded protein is CSVGTASGNTIYF. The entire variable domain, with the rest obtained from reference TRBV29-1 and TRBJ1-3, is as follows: SAVISQKPSRDICQRGTSLTIQCQVDSQVTMMFWYRQQPGQSLTLIATANQGSEATYESGFVIDKFPISRPNLTFSTLTVSNMSPEDSSIYLCSVGTASGNTIYFGEGSWLTVV.

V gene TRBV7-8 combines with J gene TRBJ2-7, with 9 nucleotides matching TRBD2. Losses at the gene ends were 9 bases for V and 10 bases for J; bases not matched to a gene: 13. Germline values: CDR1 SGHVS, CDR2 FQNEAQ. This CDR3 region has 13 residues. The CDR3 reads CASSRATSGEQYF. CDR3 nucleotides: TGTGCCAGTAGTAGGGCGACTAGCGGAGAACAGTACTTC.

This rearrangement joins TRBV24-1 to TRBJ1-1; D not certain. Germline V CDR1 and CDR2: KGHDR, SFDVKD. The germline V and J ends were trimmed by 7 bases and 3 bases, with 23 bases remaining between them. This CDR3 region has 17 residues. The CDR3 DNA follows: TGTGCCACCAGCGTAGCAGACGGGGAGGGTCAGGACACTGAAGCTTTCTTT. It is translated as CATSVADGEGQDTEAFF.

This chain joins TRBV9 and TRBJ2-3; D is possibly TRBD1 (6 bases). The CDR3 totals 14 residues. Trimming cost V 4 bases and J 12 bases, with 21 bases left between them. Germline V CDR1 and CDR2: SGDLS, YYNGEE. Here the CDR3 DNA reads TGTGCCAGCAGCCTACCGGCAGGGGAAGAGACCCAGTATTTT. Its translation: CASSLPAGEETQYF.

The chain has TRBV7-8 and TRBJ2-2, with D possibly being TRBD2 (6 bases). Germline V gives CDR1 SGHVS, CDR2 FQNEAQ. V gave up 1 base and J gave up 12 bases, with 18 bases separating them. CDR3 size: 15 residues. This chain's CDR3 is CASSLGGGHDRQLFF. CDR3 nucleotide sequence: TGTGCCAGCAGCTTAGGGGGAGGCCACGATAGGCAGCTGTTTTTT.

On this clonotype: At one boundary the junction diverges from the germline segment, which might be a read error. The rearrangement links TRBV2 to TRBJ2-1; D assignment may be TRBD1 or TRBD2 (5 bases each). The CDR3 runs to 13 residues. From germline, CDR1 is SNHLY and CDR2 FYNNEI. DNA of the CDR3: TGTGCCAGCAGGGACGGGGCGACCCATAAGCAGTACTTT. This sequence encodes CASRDGATHKQYF.

CDR3 in amino acids: CASSEEGGTKVADTQYF. The CDR3 bases are TGTGCCAGCAGCGAAGAAGGCGGCACGAAGGTCGCAGATACGCAGTATTTT. This chain joins TRBV9 and TRBJ2-3; no clear D gene. V was trimmed by 3 bases and J by 4 bases, leaving 21 bases between them. The CDR3 has 17 amino acids. Germline loops: CDR1 SGDLS, CDR2 YYNGEE.

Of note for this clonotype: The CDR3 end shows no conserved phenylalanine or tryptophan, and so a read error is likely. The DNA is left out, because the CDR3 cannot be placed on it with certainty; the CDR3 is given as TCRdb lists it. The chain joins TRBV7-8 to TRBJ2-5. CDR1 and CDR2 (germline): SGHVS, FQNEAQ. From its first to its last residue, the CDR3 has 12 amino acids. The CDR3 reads CARNVARETQTL.

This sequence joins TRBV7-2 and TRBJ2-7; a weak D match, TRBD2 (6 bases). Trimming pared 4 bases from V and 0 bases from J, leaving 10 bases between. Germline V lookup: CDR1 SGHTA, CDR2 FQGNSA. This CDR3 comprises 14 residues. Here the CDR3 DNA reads TGTGCCAGCAGCTGGGCGGGGAGCTCCTACGAGCAGTACTTC. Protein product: CASSWAGSSYEQYF.

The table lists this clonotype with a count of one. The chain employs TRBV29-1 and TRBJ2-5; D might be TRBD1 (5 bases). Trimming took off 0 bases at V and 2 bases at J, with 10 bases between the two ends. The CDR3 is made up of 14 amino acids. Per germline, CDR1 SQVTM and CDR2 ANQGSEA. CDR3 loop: CSVEDLQEQETQYF. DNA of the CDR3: TGCAGCGTTGAAGATCTACAGGAGCAAGAGACCCAGTACTTC.

CDR3 loop: CASSVGCTATYF. The CDR3 nucleotides are TGTGCCAGCAGCGTCGGGTGCACAGCTACGTATTTT. This chain links TRBV2 with TRBJ2-3; D remains ambiguous. The V end was cut by 6 bases, the J end by 14 bases, with 18 bases between. The CDR3 extends over 12 amino acids. The V gene's germline CDR1 is SNHLY and CDR2 FYNNEI.

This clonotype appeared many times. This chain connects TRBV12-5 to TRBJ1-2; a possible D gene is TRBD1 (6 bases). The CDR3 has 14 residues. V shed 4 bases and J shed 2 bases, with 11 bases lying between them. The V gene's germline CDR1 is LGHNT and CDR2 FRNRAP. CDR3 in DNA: TGTGCTAGTGGTTCCGGACAGACCAACTATGGCTACACCTTC. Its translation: CASGSGQTNYGYTF.

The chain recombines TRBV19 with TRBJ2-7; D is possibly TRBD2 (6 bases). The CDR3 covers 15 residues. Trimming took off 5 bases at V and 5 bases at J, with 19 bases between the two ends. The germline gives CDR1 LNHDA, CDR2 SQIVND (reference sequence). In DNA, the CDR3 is TGTGCCAGTAGTTCCGGGACGGGGACTGGAAACGAGCAGTACGTC. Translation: CASSSGTGTGNEQYV.

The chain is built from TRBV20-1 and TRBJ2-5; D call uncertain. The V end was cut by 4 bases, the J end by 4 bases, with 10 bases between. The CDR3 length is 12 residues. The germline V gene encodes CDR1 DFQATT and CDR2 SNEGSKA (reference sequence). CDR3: CSANLRRETQYF. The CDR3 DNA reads TGCAGTGCTAACCTCCGCCGAGAGACCCAGTACTTC.

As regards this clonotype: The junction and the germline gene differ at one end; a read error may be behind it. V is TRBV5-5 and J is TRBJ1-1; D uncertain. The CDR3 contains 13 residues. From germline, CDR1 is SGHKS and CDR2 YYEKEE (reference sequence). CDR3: CASILERDTEAFF. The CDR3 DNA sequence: TGTGCCAGCATCTTGGAGAGGGACACTGAAGCTTTCTTT.

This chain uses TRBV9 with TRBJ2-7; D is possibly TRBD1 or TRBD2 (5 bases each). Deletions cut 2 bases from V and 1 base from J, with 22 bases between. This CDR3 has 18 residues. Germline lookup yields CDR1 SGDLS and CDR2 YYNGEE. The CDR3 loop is CASSVTRDGAALSYEQYV. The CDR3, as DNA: TGTGCCAGCAGCGTTACACGGGACGGGGCAGCCCTTTCCTACGAGCAGTACGTC.

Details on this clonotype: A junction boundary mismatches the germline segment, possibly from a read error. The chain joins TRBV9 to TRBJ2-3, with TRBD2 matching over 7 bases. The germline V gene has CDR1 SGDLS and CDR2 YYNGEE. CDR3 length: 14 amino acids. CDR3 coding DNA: TGTGCCAGCAGTTTAGTGGGAGGGGCGAATACGGAAGATTTT. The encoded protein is CASSLVGGANTEDF.

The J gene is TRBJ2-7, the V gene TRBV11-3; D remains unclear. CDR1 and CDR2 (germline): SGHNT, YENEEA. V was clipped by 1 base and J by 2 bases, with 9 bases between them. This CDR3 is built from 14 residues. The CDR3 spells CASSLGLPAYEQYF. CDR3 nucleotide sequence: TGTGCCAGCAGCTTAGGGCTGCCAGCCTACGAGCAGTACTTC.

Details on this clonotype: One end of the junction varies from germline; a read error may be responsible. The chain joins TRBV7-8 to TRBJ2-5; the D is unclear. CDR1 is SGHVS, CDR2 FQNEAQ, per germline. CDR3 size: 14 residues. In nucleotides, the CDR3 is TGTGCCACCAGCTTGGGGTCCAGCCCCGAGACCCAGTACTTC. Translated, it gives CATSLGSSPETQYF.

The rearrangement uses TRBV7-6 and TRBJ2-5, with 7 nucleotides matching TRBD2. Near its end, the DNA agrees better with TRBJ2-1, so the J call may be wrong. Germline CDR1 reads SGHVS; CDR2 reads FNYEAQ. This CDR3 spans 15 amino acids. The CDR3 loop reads CASSLASGMNKTQFF. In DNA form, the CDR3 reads TGTGCCAGCAGCTTAGCCAGCGGGATGAACAAGACGCAGTTCTTC.

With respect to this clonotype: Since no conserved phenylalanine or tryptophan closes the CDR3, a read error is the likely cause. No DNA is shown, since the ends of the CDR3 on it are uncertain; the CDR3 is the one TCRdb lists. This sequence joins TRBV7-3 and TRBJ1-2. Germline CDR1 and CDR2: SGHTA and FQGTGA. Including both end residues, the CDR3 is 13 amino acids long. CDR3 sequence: CASSADDPQYFGP.